This entry lists 22 T cell receptor beta chains sequenced from one sample in a study of blood T cell repertoires in COVID-19. Data came from immunoSEQ multiplex PCR; TCRdb stores just in-frame clones and leaves some out. Here the sample spans hundreds of thousands of clones, more than 75% being singletons. The sequenced sample was PBMCs or T cells enriched from blood (not recorded which). Receptors originate from a man between 25 and 39 years old who had recovered from COVID-19.

This chain joins TRBV5-4 and TRBJ1-2; D is ambiguous. The CDR3 consists of 13 residues. With 4 bases removed from V and 7 bases from J, the gap between germline ends came to 14 bases. Germline CDR1 is SGHNT and CDR2 is YYREEE (reference sequence). The DNA for the CDR3 is TGTGCCAGCAGCGCAGACGGGAGACGTGGCTACACCTTC. Translating gives CASSADGRRGYTF.

V and J are TRBV11-3 and TRBJ2-7, with D tentatively TRBD2 (5 bases). CDR3 size: 15 residues. V shed 2 bases and J shed 0 bases, with 11 bases lying between them. Germline lookup yields CDR1 SGHNT and CDR2 YENEEA. The CDR3 DNA reads TGTGCCAGCAGCTTACTTCCGGGGTTCTCCTACGAGCAGTACTTC. Translating it yields CASSLLPGFSYEQYF.

The chain joins TRBV29-1 to TRBJ2-7; D is unresolved. This CDR3 contains 11 residues. V was shortened by 4 bases and J by 8 bases, with 12 bases between the two germline ends. Per the germline V gene, CDR1 is SQVTM and CDR2 is ANQGSEA. The CDR3 sequence: CSVGAGPQQYF. Written as DNA, the CDR3 is TGCAGCGTTGGGGCAGGCCCCCAGCAGTACTTC.

The gene calls are TRBV7-9 and TRBJ1-4; D not resolved. Trimming took off 2 bases at V and 5 bases at J, with 15 bases between the two ends. The germline gives CDR1 SEHNR, CDR2 FQNEAQ (reference sequence). The CDR3 has 16 residues. As DNA, the CDR3 is TGTGCCAGCAGCTTATCTGCGGTACCCACCAATGAAAAACTGTTTTTT. It translates to CASSLSAVPTNEKLFF.

The chain is built from TRBV12-3 or TRBV12-4 and TRBJ2-5, with 7 bases fitting TRBD2. The length of the CDR3 is 12 residues. After removal of 6 bases from V and 7 bases from J, the junction contained 5 bases not matched to a gene. The CDR3 here is CASRGLEGTQYF. CDR3 nucleotides: TGTGCCAGCAGAGGACTAGAGGGGACCCAGTACTTC.

This clone was picked up a small number of times. The rearrangement links TRBV3-1 (or the pseudogene TRBV3-2) to TRBJ2-7, with D possibly being TRBD1 (6 bases). Trimming removed 1 base from V and 5 bases from J, with 12 bases in between. The germline CDR1 and CDR2 sequences are LGHDT and YNNKEL (reference sequence). The length of the CDR3 is 14 residues. Here the CDR3 reads CASSQVSGVDEQYF. CDR3 sequence (DNA): TGTGCCAGCAGCCAAGTGTCAGGGGTCGACGAGCAGTACTTC.

This chain uses TRBV3-1 (or the pseudogene TRBV3-2) with TRBJ2-3; D is perhaps TRBD2 (6 bases). Germline CDR1 reads LGHDT; CDR2 reads YNNKEL (reference sequence). Trimming shortened V by 1 base and J by 2 bases, and 19 bases separated the two germline ends. The CDR3 sequence is 18 residues long. The CDR3 bases are TGTGCCAGCAGCCAAGGTTCAGGATGGCGGGACTCCACAGATACGCAGTATTTT. This gives the protein CASSQGSGWRDSTDTQYF.

The CDR3 DNA reads as TGTGCCACCAGGGGGGGGACAGGGGCGTACAATGAGCAGTTCTTC. Translating it yields CATRGGTGAYNEQFF. This chain links TRBV24-1 with TRBJ2-1; 10 bases are a match to TRBD1. V was clipped by 7 bases and J by 4 bases; unmatched bases: 6. The CDR3 covers 15 residues. CDR1 and CDR2 (germline): KGHDR, SFDVKD.

The chain is built from TRBV9 and TRBJ2-1; maybe TRBD2 (6 bases). This CDR3 spans 15 amino acids. The germline V gene has CDR1 SGDLS and CDR2 YYNGEE. V was trimmed by 6 bases and J by 3 bases, leaving 16 bases between them. The CDR3 coding sequence is TGTGCCAGCAAATCCGGGGGAGCCTACTACAATGAGCAGTTCTTC. Its protein product is CASKSGGAYYNEQFF.

CDR3 protein: CASSQERGVPSEQYF. CDR3 nucleotides: TGTGCCAGCAGCCAAGAAAGGGGTGTCCCCTCCGAGCAGTACTTC. J is TRBJ2-7 and V is TRBV14; D is perhaps TRBD1 (5 bases). Germline CDR1 and CDR2: SGHDN and FVKESK. Trimming pared 0 bases from V and 6 bases from J, leaving 15 bases between. The CDR3 covers 15 residues.

Concerning this clone itself: In the same sample, other DNA sequences code for this CDR3. The chain uses TRBV18 and TRBJ1-1; 8 positions match TRBD1. This CDR3 is built from 15 residues. Germline CDR1 reads KGHSH; CDR2 reads LQKENI. The V gene end was trimmed by 3 bases and the J gene end by 1 base; junction bases not matched to a gene: 4. CDR3 sequence (DNA): TGTGCCAGCTCACCGGGACAGGCAGCGAACACTGAAGCTTTCTTT. Amino acid sequence: CASSPGQAANTEAFF.

The gene calls are TRBV28 and TRBJ2-2; the match to TRBD1 covers 10 bases. The V gene's germline CDR1 is MDHEN and CDR2 SYDVKM. V dropped 8 bases and J dropped 4; count of bases not matched to a gene: 10. This CDR3 is 16 amino acids long. The CDR3 sequence: CASLFRQGASTGELFF. The CDR3 DNA reads TGTGCCAGCCTTTTCAGACAGGGGGCATCCACCGGGGAGCTGTTTTTT.

Ten or more counts support this clone. The chain has TRBV28 and TRBJ1-1; D is ambiguous. Trimming stripped 5 bases from V and 4 bases from J, with 5 bases between. CDR1 MDHEN and CDR2 SYDVKM come from the germline V gene. This CDR3 region has 11 residues. Written as DNA, the CDR3 is TGTGCCAGCAGTAAGAGCACTGAAGCTTTCTTT. Amino acid sequence: CASSKSTEAFF.

This sequence joins TRBV30 and TRBJ1-1; D may be TRBD1 (5 bases). CDR3 size: 14 residues. Trimming left V 3 bases short and J 6 bases short, with 17 bases between. Germline values: CDR1 GTSNPN, CDR2 SVGIG (reference sequence). Written as DNA, the CDR3 is TGTGCCTGGAGAATACCCTCGCGGGGGGCTGAAGCTTTCTTT. This gives the protein CAWRIPSRGAEAFF.

The rearrangement joins TRBV6-4 to TRBJ1-6; 9 bases line up with TRBD1. The length of the CDR3 is 13 residues. V lost 8 bases, J lost 7 bases, and 3 bases stayed unmatched. Germline CDR1 and CDR2: MRHNA and SNTAGT. Here the CDR3 reads CASRDRVNSPLHF. The CDR3 region has the DNA TGTGCCAGCCGGGACAGGGTAAATTCACCCCTCCACTTT.

To note about this clone: This CDR3 is also generated by other DNA sequences in the sample. This chain links TRBV11-2 with TRBJ1-2, with D possibly matching TRBD1 (5 bases). CDR3 length equals 13 residues. Trimming shortened V by 0 bases and J by 5 bases, and 7 bases separated the two germline ends. Germline-derived CDR1 and CDR2 are SGHAT and FQNNGV. CDR3 residues: CASSLDPGYGYTF. The CDR3 DNA reads TGTGCCAGCAGCTTAGACCCAGGGTATGGCTACACCTTC.

As to this clone: At the DNA level, this CDR3 is encoded by other sequences in the same sample as well. This sequence joins TRBV5-1 and TRBJ1-3; no firm D call. V was shortened by 0 bases and J by 0 bases, with 7 bases between the two germline ends. CDR1 and CDR2 (germline): SGHRS, YFSETQ. The CDR3 is 15 residues long. This CDR3 is CASSLAAGSGNTIYF. Here the CDR3 DNA reads TGCGCCAGCAGCTTGGCCGCCGGCTCTGGAAACACCATATATTTT.

The chain links TRBV6-4 to TRBJ1-1; D gene ambiguous. Trimming removed 0 bases at V and 3 bases at J, with 5 bases between. Per the germline V gene, CDR1 is MRHNA and CDR2 is SNTAGT. The CDR3 spans 13 residues. This chain's CDR3 is CASSDSLHTEAFF. CDR3 DNA: TGTGCCAGCAGTGACTCCCTCCACACTGAAGCTTTCTTT.

This chain uses TRBV7-8 with TRBJ2-7; perhaps TRBD1 as D (6 bases). Trimming took off 11 bases at V and 0 bases at J, with 14 bases between the two ends. Germline lookup yields CDR1 SGHVS and CDR2 FQNEAQ. The CDR3 totals 13 residues. Written as DNA, the CDR3 is TGTGCCGGGGCAGGGGAGAACTCCTACGAGCAGTACTTC. Residues: CAGAGENSYEQYF.

This clone was detected once. V gene TRBV10-3 combines with J gene TRBJ2-7; TRBD1 might be the D (7 bases). There are 14 residues in the CDR3. Deletions cut 0 bases from V and 9 bases from J, with 15 bases between. In germline, CDR1 is ENHRY, CDR2 SYGVKD. This chain's CDR3 is CAISESYGRGAQYF. DNA for the CDR3: TGTGCCATCAGTGAGTCGTATGGCAGGGGGGCGCAGTACTTC.

This rearrangement joins TRBV7-9 to TRBJ2-2; 9 positions match TRBD1. This CDR3 has 15 amino acids. Germline V CDR1 and CDR2: SEHNR, FQNEAQ (reference sequence). V was pared by 7 bases and J by 3 bases, with 6 bases of the junction left unmatched. The DNA of the CDR3 is TGTGCCAGCACCTCGGGGACAGGGTACACCGGGGAGCTGTTTTTT. This gives the protein CASTSGTGYTGELFF.

The chain combines TRBV19 with TRBJ1-1; TRBD1 is a possible D gene (5 bases). The V gene's germline CDR1 is LNHDA and CDR2 SQIVND (reference sequence). Trimming stripped 6 bases from V and 7 bases from J, with 12 bases between. The CDR3 totals 12 residues. In DNA, the CDR3 is TGTGCCAGTAGGGGGCCGAACTATGAAGCTTTCTTT. Translating gives CASRGPNYEAFF.